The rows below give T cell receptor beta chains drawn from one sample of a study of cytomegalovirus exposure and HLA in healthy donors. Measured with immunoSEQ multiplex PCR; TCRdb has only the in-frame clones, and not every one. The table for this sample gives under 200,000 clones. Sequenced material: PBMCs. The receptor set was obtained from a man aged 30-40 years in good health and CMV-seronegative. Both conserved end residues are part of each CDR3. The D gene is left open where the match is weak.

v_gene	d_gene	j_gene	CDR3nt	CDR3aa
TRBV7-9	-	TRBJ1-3	TGTGCCAGCAGCACTCAGGTGTCCTCTGGAAACACCATATATTTT	CASSTQVSSGNTIYF
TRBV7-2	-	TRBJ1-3	TGTGCCAGCAGCCAGGGTAACTCTGGAAACACCATATATTTT	CASSQGNSGNTIYF
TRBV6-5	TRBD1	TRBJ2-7	TGTGCCAGCAGTATAAAGACAGGGGCGGAATACGAGCAGTACTTC	CASSIKTGAEYEQYF
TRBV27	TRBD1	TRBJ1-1	TGTGCCAGCAGCCTACAGGGGGCGCGTAACACTGAAGCTTTCTTT	CASSLQGARNTEAFF
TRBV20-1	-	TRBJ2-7	TGCAGTGCCGGGACCTACGAGCAGTACTTC	CSAGTYEQYF
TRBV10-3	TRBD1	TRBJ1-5	TGTGCCATCAGTGAGTCGGATAGGGAACAGGGGTTAGGTCAGCCCCAGCATTTT	CAISESDREQGLGQPQHF
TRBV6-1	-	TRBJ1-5	TGTGCCAGCAGTGGAGAGATAAATCAGCCCCAGCATTTT	CASSGEINQPQHF
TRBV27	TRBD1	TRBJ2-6	TGTGCCAGCCGACGGACAGGGGAGAGCCCTGGGGCCAACGTCCTGACTTTC	CASRRTGESPGANVLTF
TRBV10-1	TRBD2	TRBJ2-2	TGCGCCAGCAGTGCAGGCGGCGGGAGGACCGGGGAGCTGTTTTTT	CASSAGGGRTGELFF
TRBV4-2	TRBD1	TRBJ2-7	TGTGCCAGCAGCCAGCCGGACAGGGGTAAGACCTACGAGCAGTACTTC	CASSQPDRGKTYEQYF
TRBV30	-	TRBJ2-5	TGTGCCTCTGGGCAGGGGGGCGAGGCCCAGTACTTC	CASGQGGEAQYF
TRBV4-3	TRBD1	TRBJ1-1	TGCGCCAGCAGCCTAGACAGGGGAAAAACTGAAGCTTTCTTT	CASSLDRGKTEAFF
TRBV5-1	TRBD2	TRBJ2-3	TGCGCCAGCAGCTTGCTGGGCCTAGCGGGAGGGAGCACAGATACGCAGTATTTT	CASSLLGLAGGSTDTQYF
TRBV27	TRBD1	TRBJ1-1	TGTGCCAGCAGTTTATTCGGGACAGCCGAAGCTTTCTTT	CASSLFGTAEAFF
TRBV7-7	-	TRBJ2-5	TGTGCCAGCAGCTTAAGGAGGCTTTTGGAGGGAGAGACCCAGTACTTC	CASSLRRLLEGETQYF
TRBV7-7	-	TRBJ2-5	TGTGCCAGCAGCCCCCAACCGGGACACGGAGAAGAGACCCAGTACTTC	CASSPQPGHGEETQYF
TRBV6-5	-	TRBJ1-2	TGTGCCAGCCACACCTTTAACTATGGCTACACCTTC	CASHTFNYGYTF
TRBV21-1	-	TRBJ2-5	TGTGCCAGCAGCAAGGGCAGGGAAGAGCAGTACTTC	CASSKGREEQYF
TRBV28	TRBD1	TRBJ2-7	TGTGCCAGCAGTTTATTGGGACAGGGGATAGACGAGCAGTACTTC	CASSLLGQGIDEQYF
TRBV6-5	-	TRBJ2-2	TGTGCCAGCAGTTACTCGCGCGGGGCAGGGTCCGGGGAGCTGTTTTTT	CASSYSRGAGSGELFF
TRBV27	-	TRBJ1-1	TGTGCCAGCAGTTTCCTCCTCGGACGGGGGGGGCACCTTGAAGCTTTCTTT	CASSFLLGRGGHLEAFF
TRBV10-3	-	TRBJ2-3	TGTGCCATCAGTGAGTCGGGAGGGGGTATCGGGACAGATACGCAGTATTTT	CAISESGGGIGTDTQYF
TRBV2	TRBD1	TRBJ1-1	TGTGCCAGCAGCCTGGGACAGGGGCGGGTGAACACTGAAGCTTTCTTT	CASSLGQGRVNTEAFF
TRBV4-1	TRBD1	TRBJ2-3	TGCGCCAGCAGCCTACAGGGGGCGGGAGTTGCAGATACGCAGTATTTT	CASSLQGAGVADTQYF
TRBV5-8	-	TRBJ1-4	TGTGCCAGCAGCTTTCTCTTCGGGGGAGATGAAAAACTGTTTTTT	CASSFLFGGDEKLFF
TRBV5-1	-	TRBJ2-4	TGCGCCAGCAGCTTGGGGGGGCAGGCCAAAAACATTCAGTACTTC	CASSLGGQAKNIQYF